This note documents a single T cell receptor (beta chain) sequence. This record belongs to a study of blood T cell repertoires in COVID-19. Germline CDR1 and CDR2: MNHEY and SMNVEV (reference sequence). Trimming removed 6 bases at V and 5 bases at J, with 20 bases between. CDR3 length: 16 residues. All enrollees were roughly 18 to 100 years old and from about 25 US areas. Recovery meant two consecutive negative NP/OP PCR tests, professional clearance, or resolved symptoms. Repertoires were generated with immunoSEQ multiplex PCR, while TCRdb's copy carries only in-frame clones and drops some. The sample has about 260,000 clones, around 86% seen once.

Specimen: PBMCs or T cells enriched from blood (not recorded which). The rearrangement uses TRBV27 and TRBJ2-1, with D possibly being TRBD2 (5 bases). This receptor was identified in a woman aged 45-65 years who had recovered from COVID-19. The CDR3 bases are TGTGCCAGCAGCCACCGGGGTCCCTTAGGACACAATGAGCAGTTCTTC. The encoded protein is CASSHRGPLGHNEQFF.